Below are 23 T cell receptor beta chains sequenced from a single sample in a study of shared clonotypes between healthy human individuals (dated by TCRdb to 2019 to 2021). Library generation was performed with the immunoSEQ multiplex PCR assay. TCRdb stores this immuneACCESS table with in-frame sequences only. Part of the clones is absent; in the studies checked, under half of the shortfall reflects unresolved V genes, and no reason is known for the rest. The sample includes about 2.4 million clones, with approximately 93% observed a single time. The ten largest clones capture 0.36% of the sample. Material for sequencing was naive CD4+ T cells from PBMCs. The sample's cell subset or site label is to be understood as: CD45RA+ positively selected. The receptors here all came from a man younger than 30 in good health. Some clones in this sample may be carry-over from other donors' samples.

This clone came up a few times. V gene TRBV28 combines with J gene TRBJ1-1; the D is unclear. V lost 3 bases, J lost 5 bases, and 10 bases lay in between. The CDR3 has 13 amino acids. Looked up from germline, CDR1 is MDHEN and CDR2 is SYDVKM. Here the CDR3 reads CASSFVSGTEAFF. CDR3 nucleotides: TGTGCCAGCAGTTTTGTCAGTGGGACTGAAGCTTTCTTT.

The chain has TRBV18 and TRBJ1-3; the D gene is possibly TRBD1 (5 bases). This CDR3 has 19 amino acids. Germline CDR1 is KGHSH and CDR2 is LQKENI. V was pared by 0 bases and J by 0 bases, with 18 bases between. CDR3 region: CASSPPWGNQPFSGNTIYF. The DNA for the CDR3 is TGTGCCAGCTCACCACCGTGGGGGAACCAACCCTTCTCTGGAAACACCATATATTTT. Looking up the rest from reference TRBV18 and TRBJ1-3 gives the full variable domain: NAGVMQNPRHLVRRRGQEARLRCSPMKGHSHVYWYRQLPEEGLKFMVYLQKENIIDESGMPKERFSAEFPKEGPSILRIQQVVRGDSAAYFCASSPPWGNQPFSGNTIYFGEGSWLTVV.

The V and J genes are TRBV11-2 and TRBJ2-3, with TRBD1 matching 7 bases. The germline CDR1 and CDR2 sequences are SGHAT and FQNNGV. This CDR3 region has 15 residues. V gave up 0 bases and J gave up 3 bases; unmatched junction bases: 3. The CDR3 DNA reads as TGTGCCAGCAGCTTAGATGGCAGGGGGACAGATACGCAGTATTTT. As protein: CASSLDGRGTDTQYF. Full variable domain (outside the CDR3, taken from reference TRBV11-2 and TRBJ2-3): EAGVAQSPRYKIIEKRQSVAFWCNPISGHATLYWYQQILGQGPKLLIQFQNNGVVDDSQLPKDRFSAERLKGVDSTLKIQPAKLEDSAVYLCASSLDGRGTDTQYFGPGTRLTVL.

The chain uses TRBV2 and TRBJ2-7, with 14 nucleotides matching TRBD2. The CDR3 spans 14 residues. Per germline, CDR1 SNHLY and CDR2 FYNNEI. Germline trimming cut 8 bases from V and 5 bases from J; bases unmatched to any gene: 5. CDR3: CASRLAGGPNEQYF. In DNA form, the CDR3 reads TGTGCCAGCCGACTAGCGGGAGGGCCAAACGAGCAGTACTTC.

This chain connects TRBV5-1 to TRBJ1-1; 7 bases align to TRBD1. The CDR3 totals 14 residues. The V segment lost 4 bases and the J segment 0 bases; nucleotides outside the gene matches: 3. CDR1 and CDR2 from the germline V gene are SGHRS and YFSETQ. In DNA form, the CDR3 reads TGCGCCAGCAGCCAGAGGGGGCTGAACACTGAAGCTTTCTTT. This codes for CASSQRGLNTEAFF.

The chain couples TRBV7-7 to TRBJ2-5; the D call may be TRBD1 or TRBD2 (5 bases each). The germline gives CDR1 SSHAT, CDR2 FNYEAQ (reference sequence). The V and J ends lost 4 bases and 5 bases respectively, with 17 bases between them. The CDR3 totals 15 residues. This CDR3 reads CASSSIAGTGETQYF. As DNA, the CDR3 is TGTGCCAGCAGCTCAATAGCAGGGACGGGGGAGACCCAGTACTTC.

The V and J genes are TRBV7-9 and TRBJ2-1, with 8 nucleotides matching TRBD2. The CDR3 is 15 amino acids. CDR1 is SEHNR, CDR2 FQNEAQ, per germline (reference sequence). With 4 bases clipped from V and 10 bases from J, the junction kept 12 bases outside the gene matches. Here the CDR3 reads CASSSPGTRLAEQFF. The CDR3 nucleotides read TGTGCCAGCAGCTCCCCCGGGACTAGGCTAGCCGAGCAGTTCTTC. Full variable domain (outside the CDR3, taken from reference TRBV7-9 and TRBJ2-1): DTGVSQNPRHKITKRGQNVTFRCDPISEHNRLYWYRQTLGQGPEFLTYFQNEAQLEKSRLLSDRFSAERPKGSFSTLEIQRTEQGDSAMYLCASSSPGTRLAEQFFGPGTRLTVL.

The CDR3 nucleotides are TGTGCCAGCAGCCCTGTGGATAGCGGGAGACAGTACACAGATACGCAGTATTTT. This codes for CASSPVDSGRQYTDTQYF. V usage is TRBV9 and J usage is TRBJ2-3; TRBD2 matches at 9 bases. This CDR3 has 18 amino acids. Germline V lookup: CDR1 SGDLS, CDR2 YYNGEE. With 4 bases clipped from V and 2 bases from J, the junction kept 14 bases outside the gene matches.

The J gene is TRBJ2-5, the V gene TRBV7-3; 10 bases fit TRBD2. The V gene's germline CDR1 is SGHTA and CDR2 FQGTGA. This CDR3 has 16 residues. V shed 6 bases and J 4 bases; nucleotides not matched to a gene: 11. The CDR3 reads CASSPRLAGGAETQYF. The CDR3 DNA is TGTGCCAGCAGTCCGAGGTTAGCGGGAGGAGCAGAGACCCAGTACTTC.

The gene calls are TRBV11-2 and TRBJ1-2; D unresolved. V was pared by 3 bases and J by 2 bases, with 7 bases between. CDR1 and CDR2 from the germline V gene are SGHAT and FQNNGV. The CDR3 spans 13 residues. This CDR3 is CASSLQRNYGYTF. The CDR3 coding sequence is TGTGCCAGCAGCTTGCAGCGGAACTATGGCTACACCTTC.

The chain couples TRBV10-3 to TRBJ2-7; TRBD2 agrees at 10 bases. Germline trimming cut 7 bases from V and 5 bases from J; bases unmatched to any gene: 8. This CDR3 spans 14 amino acids. Germline CDR1 ENHRY, CDR2 SYGVKD. The CDR3, as DNA: TGTGCCATCACAGCGGCTAGCGGGAGTGACGAGCAGTACTTC. Protein product: CAITAASGSDEQYF.

This chain joins TRBV10-3 and TRBJ2-5; 13 bases fit TRBD2. With V trimmed by 3 bases and J by 3 bases, 4 bases remained unmatched. The CDR3 runs 16 residues. Germline-derived CDR1 and CDR2 are ENHRY and SYGVKD. CDR3 coding DNA: TGTGCCATCAGTGATCCGACTAGCGGGGGGAAAGAGACCCAGTACTTC. Translation gives CAISDPTSGGKETQYF.

The rearrangement joins TRBV25-1 to TRBJ1-3; TRBD1 is a possible D gene (6 bases). V lost 8 bases and J 4 bases, leaving 18 bases between the germline ends. CDR3 length: 15 amino acids. Germline loops: CDR1 MGHDK, CDR2 SYGVNS. The CDR3, as DNA: TGTGCCAGCCGAACAGGGATTATGGGCGGAAACACCATATATTTT. This translates into CASRTGIMGGNTIYF.

As for this clone: The same CDR3 also results from other DNA sequences found in this sample. The chain combines TRBV5-1 with TRBJ1-5; D perhaps matches TRBD1 (6 bases). V was cut by 0 bases and J by 2 bases, with 9 bases left in between. CDR3 length: 15 amino acids. Germline CDR1 reads SGHRS; CDR2 reads YFSETQ. CDR3 amino acids: CASSLVAGGNQPQHF. The CDR3, as DNA: TGCGCCAGCAGCTTGGTAGCAGGGGGCAATCAGCCCCAGCATTTT.

The chain uses TRBV18 and TRBJ2-3; no clear D gene. The germline V gene has CDR1 KGHSH and CDR2 LQKENI. The CDR3 runs to 12 residues. The germline V and J ends were trimmed by 3 bases and 6 bases, with 7 bases remaining between them. The CDR3 bases are TGTGCCAGCTCACCTATATTGGATACGCAGTATTTT. Its translation: CASSPILDTQYF.

The V call is TRBV7-3, the J call TRBJ2-5; 14 nucleotides align to TRBD2. V lost 5 bases and J lost 5; bases outside the gene matches: 7. Germline values: CDR1 SGHTA, CDR2 FQGTGA. The CDR3 spans 16 residues. DNA for the CDR3: TGTGCCAGCAGCGCGGGACTAGCGGGAGCTGGGGAGACCCAGTACTTC. It is translated as CASSAGLAGAGETQYF. The full variable domain, with the rest looked up from reference TRBV7-3 and TRBJ2-5, is GAGVSQTPSNKVTEKGKYVELRCDPISGHTALYWYRQSLGQGPEFLIYFQGTGAADDSGLPNDRFFAVRPEGSVSTLKIQRTERGDSAVYLCASSAGLAGAGETQYFGPGTRLLVL.

This chain connects TRBV4-3 to TRBJ2-6, with D possibly matching TRBD1 (6 bases). CDR3 length: 16 residues. V was shortened by 3 bases and J by 2 bases, with 11 bases between the two germline ends. In germline, CDR1 is LGHNA, CDR2 YSLEER. The CDR3 loop is CASSHAQGTGANVLTF. CDR3 in DNA: TGCGCCAGCAGCCATGCCCAGGGGACTGGGGCCAACGTCCTGACTTTC.

This rearrangement joins TRBV28 to TRBJ2-1; 8 bases map to TRBD2. CDR3 size: 16 residues. CDR1 is MDHEN and CDR2 is SYDVKM in the germline V gene. The V segment lost 9 bases and the J segment 4 bases; nucleotides outside the gene matches: 14. The CDR3 DNA sequence: TGTGCCAGTGGCGGACCCGGGACTAGTCAATACAATGAGCAGTTCTTC. Amino acids: CASGGPGTSQYNEQFF.

The chain combines TRBV7-9 with TRBJ2-1, with D unresolved. Germline assignment: CDR1 SEHNR and CDR2 FQNEAQ (reference sequence). This CDR3 region has 11 residues. V lost 5 bases and J 15 bases, leaving 14 bases between the germline ends. The CDR3 reads CASSQTGQAFF. CDR3 sequence (DNA): TGTGCCAGCAGCCAAACCGGCCAGGCGTTCTTC.

The CDR3 reads CASLTSGTDEQFF. CDR3 DNA sequence: TGTGCCTCACTTACTAGCGGGACCGATGAGCAGTTCTTC. V gene TRBV7-2 combines with J gene TRBJ2-1; TRBD2 aligns across 10 bases. Germline trimming cut 11 bases from V and 8 bases from J; bases unmatched to any gene: 9. Germline CDR1 and CDR2: SGHTA and FQGNSA. The CDR3 has 13 amino acids.

V and J are TRBV5-1 and TRBJ2-2; 7 nucleotides line up with TRBD1. Germline CDR1 SGHRS, CDR2 YFSETQ. With 2 bases clipped from V and 6 bases from J, the junction kept 7 bases outside the gene matches. The length of the CDR3 is 15 residues. In nucleotides, the CDR3 is TGCGCCAGCAGCTTCCGGGACAGTGCCTCCGGGGAGCTGTTTTTT. Residues: CASSFRDSASGELFF.

The chain carries TRBV7-8 and TRBJ2-1; 13 nucleotides line up with TRBD2. The CDR3 length is 17 residues. The V gene's germline CDR1 is SGHVS and CDR2 FQNEAQ. V dropped 5 bases and J dropped 5; count of bases not matched to a gene: 9. CDR3 loop: CASSPRGTSGNNNEQFF. In nucleotides, the CDR3 is TGTGCCAGCAGCCCCCGTGGGACTAGCGGGAATAACAATGAGCAGTTCTTC.

This clone came up once. The chain recombines TRBV2 with TRBJ1-1; possibly TRBD1 for D (5 bases). The CDR3 is 12 amino acids. CDR1 and CDR2 (germline): SNHLY, FYNNEI. Trimming removed 8 bases from V and 5 bases from J, with 12 bases in between. CDR3 protein: CASGGGYTEAFF. The CDR3 coding sequence is TGTGCCAGCGGGGGGGGTTATACTGAAGCTTTCTTT.